This T cell receptor beta chain derives from a study of T cells in Graves' hyperthyroidism and ophthalmopathy (dated by TCRdb to about 2019). At the level of the whole study: Peripheral blood samples were taken at initial diagnosis, before any treatment was given. To identify distinguishing TCR V-J signatures, a discovery cohort of about 100 patients was used, comprising some 45 with Graves' ophthalmopathy and 57 with stable Graves' hyperthyroidism. Prospective prediction of ophthalmopathy was tested in an independent validation cohort consisting of 18 to 20 hyperthyroidism patients and more than 15 patients who later progressed to ophthalmopathy. The 95 to 100 discovery patients were divided at random into training and test sets in a 7:3 ratio. In several Graves' hyperthyroidism patients, the study also compared T-cell repertoires from thyroid tissue with T-cell repertoires from blood. Once sampling was done, hyperthyroidism patients were given methimazole at a starting dose of 30 mg daily, whereas ophthalmopathy patients were given high-dose intravenous methylprednisolone. According to the paper, TCR Vbeta CDR3 sequencing was carried out on some 130 peripheral blood samples, which came from fewer than 50 ophthalmopathy, fewer than 80 hyperthyroidism and around 17 progressor patients. The paper's findings and limits, for the study overall: In validation, the model predicted progression to ophthalmopathy with over 60% sensitivity and 72% to 75% specificity, a median of approximately 6.7 months before onset. Sample size was not statistically predetermined, and blinding of investigators to group allocation was not performed. Most expanded thyroid clonotypes (frequency above 0.001) were also found in blood, which suggests that blood repertoires may mirror thyroid immune responses. Ophthalmopathy was separated from stable hyperthyroidism by a 13 V-J signature model, with just over 85% sensitivity and approximately 81% specificity obtained in cross-validation and 80%/75% obtained in testing.

Trimming removed 0 bases from V and 0 bases from J; the gene matches leave 7 bases unexplained. From the cysteine through the phenylalanine, the CDR3 covers 18 amino acids. Only the CDR3 DNA is retained, 54 bases long and in frame from the first base. CDR1 and CDR2, per the germline V gene (reference sequence), are SEHNR and FQNEAQ. TCR beta CDR3 regions were amplified from RNA transcripts. The TCR CDR3 was subjected to a first round of RT-PCR using the HTBI primer set and the Qiagen OneStep RT-PCR kit. A second multiplex PCR round built the libraries, followed by size selection and purification. The libraries were sequenced on an Illumina HiSeq2000 using paired-end 100 bp reads. Concerning the study's data processing: SOAPnuke was used to process the raw data, removing reads that contained adapters or uncalled bases, had a mean Phred below 15, or lacked an exact match to the constant primer or identifier. High-quality paired reads were merged using COPE v1.2.5, and each unique nucleotide sequence was defined as a clonotype. MiTCR v1.1 was used to align the clonotypes against IMGT TRBV, TRBD and TRBJ reference segments. Only V-J combinations with frequency above 0.0001, covering about 99% of repertoires, were analysed. The TCS score was defined as F50 (clonal expansion) divided by E x V (chaos), with BLOSUM62-based TCRdist calculated between CDR3 peptides within each V-J. Welch's t-statistics and random forest reduced fewer than 600 V-J features to around 14, which were used in a naive Bayes classifier (R e1071). TCRdb reworked the public reads: Q25 trimming with fastp, MiXCR clone assembly, productive beta chains retained. Each entry is one CDR3 protein sequence, shown with its most common DNA and genes. The V and J calls were determined by TCRdb, not by the authors. In this sample the table shows 730,000 or so distinct CDR3 sequences, roughly 20% of which occur a single time. Roughly a sixth of the sample is in the top ten clones.

Hyperthyroidism patients were aged 18 to 65 years and newly diagnosed, with disease duration of less than 2 months. Any patient with an uncontrolled infection, another autoimmune disease, pregnancy or lactation was excluded. Diagnoses were based on clinical symptoms, serum thyroxine and TRAb, thyroid ultrasound and orbital computed tomography. Blood from progressor patients was drawn when they were first diagnosed with hyperthyroidism, before any ophthalmopathy symptoms appeared. PBMCs were separated from roughly 9.6 ml of fresh peripheral blood using Ficoll-Paque density gradient centrifugation. Progressor patients were defined as those initially diagnosed with Graves' hyperthyroidism in whom ophthalmopathy developed during follow-up. Trizol reagent was used to extract total RNA, and RNA quality was then checked on an Agilent 2100 Bioanalyzer. Only a few counts were recorded for this clonotype. What antigen it recognizes has not been identified. No quality values exist for individual bases; no much larger clone is one base distant.

The material sequenced was blood. In this chain, TRBV7-9 is recombined with TRBJ2-2; 7 nucleotides in the junction match TRBD1. This receptor was identified in a woman between 45 and 65 years old with Graves' hyperthyroidism that later progressed to Graves' ophthalmopathy. The DNA is TGTGCCAGCAGCTTAGCGCGCTGGACAGGTGCGAACACCGGGGAGCTGTTTTTT. This sequence encodes CASSLARWTGANTGELFF.